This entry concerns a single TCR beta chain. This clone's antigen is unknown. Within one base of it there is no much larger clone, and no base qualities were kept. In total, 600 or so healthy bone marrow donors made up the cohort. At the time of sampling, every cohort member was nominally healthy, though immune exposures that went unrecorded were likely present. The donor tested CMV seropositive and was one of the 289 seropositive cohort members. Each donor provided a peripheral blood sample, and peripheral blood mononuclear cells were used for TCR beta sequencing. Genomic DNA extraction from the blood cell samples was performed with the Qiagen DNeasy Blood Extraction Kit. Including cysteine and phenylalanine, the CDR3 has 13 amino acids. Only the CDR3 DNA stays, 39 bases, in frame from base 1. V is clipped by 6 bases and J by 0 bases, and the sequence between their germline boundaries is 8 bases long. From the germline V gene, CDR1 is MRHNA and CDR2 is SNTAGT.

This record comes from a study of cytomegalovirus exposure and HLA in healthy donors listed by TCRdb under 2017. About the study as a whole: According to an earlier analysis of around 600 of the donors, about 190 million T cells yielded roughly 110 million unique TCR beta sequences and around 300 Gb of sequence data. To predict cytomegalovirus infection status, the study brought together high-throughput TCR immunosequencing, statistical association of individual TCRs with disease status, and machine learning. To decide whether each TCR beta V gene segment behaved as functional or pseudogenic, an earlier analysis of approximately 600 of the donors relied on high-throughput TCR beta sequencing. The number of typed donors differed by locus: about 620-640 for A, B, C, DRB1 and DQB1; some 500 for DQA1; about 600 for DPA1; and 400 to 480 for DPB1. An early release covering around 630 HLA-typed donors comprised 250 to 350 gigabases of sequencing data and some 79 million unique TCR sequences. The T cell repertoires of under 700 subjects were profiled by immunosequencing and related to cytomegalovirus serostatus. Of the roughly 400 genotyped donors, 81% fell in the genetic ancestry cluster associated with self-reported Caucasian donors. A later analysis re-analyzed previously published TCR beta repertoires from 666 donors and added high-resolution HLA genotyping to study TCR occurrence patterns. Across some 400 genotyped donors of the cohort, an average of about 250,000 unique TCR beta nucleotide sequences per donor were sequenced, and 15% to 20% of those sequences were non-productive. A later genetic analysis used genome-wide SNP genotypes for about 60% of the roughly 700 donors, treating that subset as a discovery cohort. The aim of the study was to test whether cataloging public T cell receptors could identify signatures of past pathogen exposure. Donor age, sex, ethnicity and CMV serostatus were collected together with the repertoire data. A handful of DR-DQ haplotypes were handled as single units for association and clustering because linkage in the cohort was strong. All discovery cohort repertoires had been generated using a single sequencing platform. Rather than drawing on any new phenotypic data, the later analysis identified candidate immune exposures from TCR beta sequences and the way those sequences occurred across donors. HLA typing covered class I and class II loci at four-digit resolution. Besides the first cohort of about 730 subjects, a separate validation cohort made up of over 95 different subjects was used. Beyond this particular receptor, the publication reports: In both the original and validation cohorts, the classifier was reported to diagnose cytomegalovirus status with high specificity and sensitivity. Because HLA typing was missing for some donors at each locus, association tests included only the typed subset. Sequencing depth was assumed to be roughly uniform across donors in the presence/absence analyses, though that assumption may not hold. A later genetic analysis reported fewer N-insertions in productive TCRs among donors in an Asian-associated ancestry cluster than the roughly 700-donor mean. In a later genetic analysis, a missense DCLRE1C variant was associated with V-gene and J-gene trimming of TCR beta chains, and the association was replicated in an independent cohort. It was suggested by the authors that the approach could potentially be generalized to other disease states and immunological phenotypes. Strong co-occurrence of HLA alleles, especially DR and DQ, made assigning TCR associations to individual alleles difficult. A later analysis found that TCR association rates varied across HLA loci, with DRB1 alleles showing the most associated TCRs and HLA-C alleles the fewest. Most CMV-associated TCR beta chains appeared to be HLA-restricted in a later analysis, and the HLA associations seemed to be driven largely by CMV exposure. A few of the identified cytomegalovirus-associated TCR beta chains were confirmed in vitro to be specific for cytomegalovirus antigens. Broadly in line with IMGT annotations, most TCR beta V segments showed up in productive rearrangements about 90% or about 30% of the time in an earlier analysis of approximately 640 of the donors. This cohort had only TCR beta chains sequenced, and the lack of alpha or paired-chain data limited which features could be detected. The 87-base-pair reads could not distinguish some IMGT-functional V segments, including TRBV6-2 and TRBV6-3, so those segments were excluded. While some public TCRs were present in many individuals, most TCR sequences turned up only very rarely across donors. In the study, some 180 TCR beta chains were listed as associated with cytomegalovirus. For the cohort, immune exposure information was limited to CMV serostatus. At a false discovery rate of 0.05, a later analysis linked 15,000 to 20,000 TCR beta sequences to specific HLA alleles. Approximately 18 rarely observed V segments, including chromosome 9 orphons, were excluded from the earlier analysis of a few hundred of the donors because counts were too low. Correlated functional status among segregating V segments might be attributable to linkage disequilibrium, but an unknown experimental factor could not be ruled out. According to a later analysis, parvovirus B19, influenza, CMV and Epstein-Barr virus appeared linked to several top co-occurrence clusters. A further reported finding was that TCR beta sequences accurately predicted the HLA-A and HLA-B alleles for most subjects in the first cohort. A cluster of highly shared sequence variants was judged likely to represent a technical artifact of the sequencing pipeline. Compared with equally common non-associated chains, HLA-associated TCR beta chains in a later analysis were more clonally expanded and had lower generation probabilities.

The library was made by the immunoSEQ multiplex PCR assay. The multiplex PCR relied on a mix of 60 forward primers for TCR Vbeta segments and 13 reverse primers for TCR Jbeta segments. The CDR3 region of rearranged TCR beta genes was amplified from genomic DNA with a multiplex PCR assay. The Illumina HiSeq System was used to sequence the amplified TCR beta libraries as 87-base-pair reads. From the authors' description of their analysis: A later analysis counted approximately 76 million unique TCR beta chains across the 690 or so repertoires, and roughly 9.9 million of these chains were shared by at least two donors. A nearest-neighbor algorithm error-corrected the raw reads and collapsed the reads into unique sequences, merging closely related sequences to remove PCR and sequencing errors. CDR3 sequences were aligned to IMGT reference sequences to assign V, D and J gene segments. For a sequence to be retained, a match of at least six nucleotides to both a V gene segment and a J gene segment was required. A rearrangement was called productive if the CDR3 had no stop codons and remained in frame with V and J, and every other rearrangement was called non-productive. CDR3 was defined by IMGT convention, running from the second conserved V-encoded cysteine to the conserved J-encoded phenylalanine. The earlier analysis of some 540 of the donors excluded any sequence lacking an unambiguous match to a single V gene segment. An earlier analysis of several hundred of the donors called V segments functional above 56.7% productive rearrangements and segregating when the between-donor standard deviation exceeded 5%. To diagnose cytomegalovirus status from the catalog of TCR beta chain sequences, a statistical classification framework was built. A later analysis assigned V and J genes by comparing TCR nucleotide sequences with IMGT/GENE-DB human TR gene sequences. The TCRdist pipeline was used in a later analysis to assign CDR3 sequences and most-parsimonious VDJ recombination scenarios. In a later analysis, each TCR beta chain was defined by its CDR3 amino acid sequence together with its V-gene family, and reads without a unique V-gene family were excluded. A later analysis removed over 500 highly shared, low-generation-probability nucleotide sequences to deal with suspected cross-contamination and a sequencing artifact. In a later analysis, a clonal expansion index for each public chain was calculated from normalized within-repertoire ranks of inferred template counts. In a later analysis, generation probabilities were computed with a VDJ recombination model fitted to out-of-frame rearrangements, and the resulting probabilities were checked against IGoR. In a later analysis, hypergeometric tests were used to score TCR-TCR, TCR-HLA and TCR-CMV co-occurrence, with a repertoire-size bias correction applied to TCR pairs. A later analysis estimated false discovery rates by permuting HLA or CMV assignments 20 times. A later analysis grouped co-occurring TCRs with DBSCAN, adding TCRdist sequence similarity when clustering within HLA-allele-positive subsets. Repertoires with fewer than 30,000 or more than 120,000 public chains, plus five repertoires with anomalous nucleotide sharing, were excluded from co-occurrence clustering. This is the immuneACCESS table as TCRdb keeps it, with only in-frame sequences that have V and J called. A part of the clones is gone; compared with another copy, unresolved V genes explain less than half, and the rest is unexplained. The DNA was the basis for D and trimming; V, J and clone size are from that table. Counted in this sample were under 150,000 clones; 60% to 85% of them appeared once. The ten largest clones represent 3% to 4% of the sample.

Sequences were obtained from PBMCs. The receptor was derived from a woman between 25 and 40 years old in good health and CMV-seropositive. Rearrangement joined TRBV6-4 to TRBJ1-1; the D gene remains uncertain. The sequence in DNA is TGTGCCAGCAGAAAACAGCTGAACACTGAAGCTTTCTTT. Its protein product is CASRKQLNTEAFF.